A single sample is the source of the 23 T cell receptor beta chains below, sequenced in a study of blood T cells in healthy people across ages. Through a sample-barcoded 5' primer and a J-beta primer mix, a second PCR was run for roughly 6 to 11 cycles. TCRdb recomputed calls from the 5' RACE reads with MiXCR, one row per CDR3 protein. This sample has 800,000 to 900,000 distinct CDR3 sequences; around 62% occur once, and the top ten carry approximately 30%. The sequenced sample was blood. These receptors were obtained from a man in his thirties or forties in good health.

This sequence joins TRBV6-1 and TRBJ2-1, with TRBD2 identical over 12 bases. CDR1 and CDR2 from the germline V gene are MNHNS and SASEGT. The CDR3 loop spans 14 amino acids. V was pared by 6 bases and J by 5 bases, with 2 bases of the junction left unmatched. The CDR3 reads CASSRTSGNNEQFF. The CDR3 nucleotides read TGTGCCAGCAGCCGGACTAGCGGGAACAATGAGCAGTTCTTC.

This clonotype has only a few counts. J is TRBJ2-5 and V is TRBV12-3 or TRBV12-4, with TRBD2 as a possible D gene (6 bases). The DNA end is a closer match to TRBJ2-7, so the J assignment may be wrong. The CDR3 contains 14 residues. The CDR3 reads CASSPPGDSYEQYF. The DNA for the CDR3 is TGTGCCAGCAGCCCCCCGGGGGACTCCTACGAGCAGTACTTC.

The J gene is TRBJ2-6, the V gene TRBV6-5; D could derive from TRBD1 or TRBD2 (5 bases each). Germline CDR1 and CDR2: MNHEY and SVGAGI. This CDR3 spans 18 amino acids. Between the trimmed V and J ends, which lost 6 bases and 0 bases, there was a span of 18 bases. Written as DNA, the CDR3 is TGTGCCAGCAGCTACCGGGACGCCAAATACTCTGGGGCCAACGTCCTGACTTTC. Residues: CASSYRDAKYSGANVLTF.

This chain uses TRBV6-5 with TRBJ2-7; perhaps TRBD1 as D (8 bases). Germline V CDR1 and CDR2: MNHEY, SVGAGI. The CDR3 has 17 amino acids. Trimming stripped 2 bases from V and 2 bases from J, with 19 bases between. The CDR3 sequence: CASSYVPHRGGPYEQYF. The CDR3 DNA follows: TGTGCCAGCAGTTACGTCCCACACAGGGGGGGCCCCTACGAGCAGTACTTC.

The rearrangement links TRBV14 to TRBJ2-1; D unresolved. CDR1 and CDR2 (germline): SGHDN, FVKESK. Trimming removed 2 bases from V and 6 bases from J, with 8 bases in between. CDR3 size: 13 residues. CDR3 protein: CASSQNRPNEQFF. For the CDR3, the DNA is TGTGCCAGCAGCCAAAACAGACCCAATGAGCAGTTCTTC. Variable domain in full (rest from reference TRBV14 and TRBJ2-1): EAGVTQFPSHSVIEKGQTVTLRCDPISGHDNLYWYRRVMGKEIKFLLHFVKESKQDESGMPNNRFLAERTGGTYSTLKVQPAELEDSGVYFCASSQNRPNEQFFGPGTRLTVL.

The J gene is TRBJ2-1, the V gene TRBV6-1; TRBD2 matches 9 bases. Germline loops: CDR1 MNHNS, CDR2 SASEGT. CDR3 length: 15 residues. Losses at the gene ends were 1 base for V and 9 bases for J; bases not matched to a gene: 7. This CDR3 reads CASSEGAGGPSEQFF. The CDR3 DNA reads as TGTGCCAGCAGTGAAGGGGCGGGGGGGCCGAGTGAGCAGTTCTTC.

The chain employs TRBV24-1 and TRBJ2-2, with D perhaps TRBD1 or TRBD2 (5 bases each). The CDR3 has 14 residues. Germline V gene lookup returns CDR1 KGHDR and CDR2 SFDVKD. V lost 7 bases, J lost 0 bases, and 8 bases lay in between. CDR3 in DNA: TGTGCCACCAGAGGGACGGCGAACACCGGGGAGCTGTTTTTT. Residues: CATRGTANTGELFF.

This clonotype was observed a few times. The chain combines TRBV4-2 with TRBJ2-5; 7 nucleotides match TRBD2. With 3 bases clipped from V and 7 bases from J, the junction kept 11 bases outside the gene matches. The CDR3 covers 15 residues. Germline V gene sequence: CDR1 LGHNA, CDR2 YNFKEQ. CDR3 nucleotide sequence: TGTGCCAGCAGCCAGGAACGGACTAGTGGGTGGACCCAGTACTTC. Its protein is CASSQERTSGWTQYF.

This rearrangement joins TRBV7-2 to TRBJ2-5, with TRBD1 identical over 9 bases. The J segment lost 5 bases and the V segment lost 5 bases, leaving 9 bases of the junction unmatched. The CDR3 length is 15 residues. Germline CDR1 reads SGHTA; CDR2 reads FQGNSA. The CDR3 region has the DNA TGTGCCAGCAGCCCCGGGACAGGGATTTGGGAGACCCAGTACTTC. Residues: CASSPGTGIWETQYF.

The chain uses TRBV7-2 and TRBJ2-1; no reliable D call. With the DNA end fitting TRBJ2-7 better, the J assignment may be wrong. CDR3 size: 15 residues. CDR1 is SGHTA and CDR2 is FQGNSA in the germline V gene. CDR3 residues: CASSLGRRSYNEQYF. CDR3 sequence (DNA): TGTGCCAGCAGCTTAGGAAGGCGATCCTACAATGAGCAGTACTTC.

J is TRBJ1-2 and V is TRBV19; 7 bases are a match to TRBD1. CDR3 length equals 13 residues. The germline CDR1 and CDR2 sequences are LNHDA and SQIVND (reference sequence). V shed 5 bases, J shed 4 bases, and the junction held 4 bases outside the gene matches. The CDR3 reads CASSRGQSYGYTF. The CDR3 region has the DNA TGTGCCAGTAGTCGGGGACAGAGCTATGGCTACACCTTC.

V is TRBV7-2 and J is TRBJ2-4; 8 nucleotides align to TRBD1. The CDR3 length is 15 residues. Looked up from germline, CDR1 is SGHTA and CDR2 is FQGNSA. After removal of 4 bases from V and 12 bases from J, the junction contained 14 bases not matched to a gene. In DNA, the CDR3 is TGTGCCAGCAGCTCCACAGGGGGTAGAGGGAGACCTCAGTACTTC. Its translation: CASSSTGGRGRPQYF.

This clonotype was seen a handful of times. The CDR3 nucleotides are TGTGCCAGCAGCCACCGGGACAGACCGTACAATGAGCAGTTCTTC. Protein: CASSHRDRPYNEQFF. The chain uses TRBV3-1 and TRBJ2-1; 7 nucleotides line up with TRBD1. CDR1 and CDR2 from the germline V gene are LGHDT and YNNKEL (reference sequence). The CDR3 runs to 15 residues. V was clipped by 3 bases and J by 4 bases; unmatched bases: 6.

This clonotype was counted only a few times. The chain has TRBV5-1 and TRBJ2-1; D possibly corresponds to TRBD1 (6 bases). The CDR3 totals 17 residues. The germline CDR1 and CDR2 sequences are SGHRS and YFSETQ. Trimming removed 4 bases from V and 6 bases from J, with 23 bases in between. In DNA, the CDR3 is TGCGCCAGCAGCGGGTCCTTAGGGCATATAGGGGGCAATGAGCAGTTCTTC. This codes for CASSGSLGHIGGNEQFF.

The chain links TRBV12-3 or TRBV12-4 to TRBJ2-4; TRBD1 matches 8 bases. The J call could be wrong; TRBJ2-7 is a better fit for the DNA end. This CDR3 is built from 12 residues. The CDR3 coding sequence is TGTGCCAGCCAGGACAGGGTGTTCGAGCAGTACTTC. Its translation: CASQDRVFEQYF.

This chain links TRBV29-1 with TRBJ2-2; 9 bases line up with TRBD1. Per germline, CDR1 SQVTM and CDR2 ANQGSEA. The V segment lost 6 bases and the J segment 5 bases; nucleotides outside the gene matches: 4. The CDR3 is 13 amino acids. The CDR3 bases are TGCAGCGTGCCGGGACAGGGAACCGGGGAGCTGTTTTTT. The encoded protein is CSVPGQGTGELFF.

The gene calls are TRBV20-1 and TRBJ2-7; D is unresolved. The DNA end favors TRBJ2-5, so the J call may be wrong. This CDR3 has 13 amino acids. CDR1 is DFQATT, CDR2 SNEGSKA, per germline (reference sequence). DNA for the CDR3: TGCAGTGCTAGAGAGGCCGGCAAAGAGACCCAGTACTTC. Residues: CSAREAGKETQYF.

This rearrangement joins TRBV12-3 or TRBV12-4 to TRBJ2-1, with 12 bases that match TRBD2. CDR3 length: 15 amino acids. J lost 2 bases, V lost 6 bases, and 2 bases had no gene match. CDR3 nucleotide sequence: TGTGCCAGCAGGACTAGCGGGGGACCCTACAATGAGCAGTTCTTC. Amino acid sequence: CASRTSGGPYNEQFF.

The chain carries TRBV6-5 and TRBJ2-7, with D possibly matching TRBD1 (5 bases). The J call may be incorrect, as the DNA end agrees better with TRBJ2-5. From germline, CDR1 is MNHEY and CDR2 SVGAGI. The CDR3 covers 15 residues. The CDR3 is CASSEYYRSQETQYF. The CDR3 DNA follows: TGTGCCAGCAGCGAATATTACAGGTCCCAAGAGACCCAGTACTTC.

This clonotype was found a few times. The CDR3 sequence: CASSQDETTYGYTF. Written as DNA, the CDR3 is TGCGCCAGCAGCCAAGATGAGACTACCTATGGCTACACCTTC. The rearrangement uses TRBV4-3 and TRBJ1-2; D not certain. The CDR3 length is 14 residues. Germline V lookup: CDR1 LGHNA, CDR2 YSLEER. V was trimmed by 0 bases and J by 4 bases, leaving 9 bases between them.

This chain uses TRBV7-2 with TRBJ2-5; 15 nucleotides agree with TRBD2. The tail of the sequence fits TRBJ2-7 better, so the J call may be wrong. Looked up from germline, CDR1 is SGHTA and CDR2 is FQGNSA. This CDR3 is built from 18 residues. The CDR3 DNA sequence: TGTGCCAGCAGCTTAGTAGGACTAGCGGGGGGGGGCCACTACGAGCAGTACTTC. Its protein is CASSLVGLAGGGHYEQYF.

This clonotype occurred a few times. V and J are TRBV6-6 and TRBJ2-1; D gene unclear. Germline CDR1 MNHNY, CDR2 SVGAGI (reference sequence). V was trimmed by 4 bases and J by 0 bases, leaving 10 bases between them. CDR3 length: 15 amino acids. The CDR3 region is CASSSRQSSYNEQFF. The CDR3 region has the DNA TGTGCCAGCAGTTCTAGGCAGAGCTCCTACAATGAGCAGTTCTTC.

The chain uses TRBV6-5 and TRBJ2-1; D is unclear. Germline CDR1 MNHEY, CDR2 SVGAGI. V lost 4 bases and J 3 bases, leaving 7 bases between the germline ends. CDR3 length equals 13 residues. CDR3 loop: CASSWNLYNEQFF. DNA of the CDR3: TGTGCCAGCAGTTGGAACCTCTACAATGAGCAGTTCTTC.